This entry concerns a single T cell receptor beta chain. The data were taken from a study of blood T cell repertoires in COVID-19. Looking at the study overall: Samples taken during acute and convalescent COVID-19 were collected in the United States, Italy and Spain. Sources were T cells, B-cell-depleted T cells, or PBMCs; the material itself was cDNA or gDNA.

Germline V lookup: CDR1 MNHNY, CDR2 SVGAGI (reference sequence). V shed 11 bases and J shed 8 bases, with 19 bases lying between them. The CDR3 is made up of 14 amino acids. Original handling: Amplification with reference gene primers provided the estimates of nucleated cell counts. This table comes from immunoSEQ multiplex PCR, and its TCRdb copy is limited to in-frame clones, with some not included. Clonal size and the V and J genes are those of that table, whereas D and trimming came from the DNA. The table has 200,000 to 250,000 clones, around 80% seen once. V and J are TRBV6-6 and TRBJ1-6; TRBD1 might be the D (6 bases). The sequence came from a woman aged 40 to 50 with acute or convalescent COVID-19. The sequenced material came from peripheral blood. The DNA of the CDR3 is TGTGCCGAGGGGGTTCTAGTCAGTCATTCACCCCTCCACTTT. Translating gives CAEGVLVSHSPLHF.